This T cell receptor (beta chain) stems from a study of regulatory T cells in long-lasting Graves disease. Overall study context: Persistent cases took antithyroid drugs over 5 years and stayed TSH receptor antibody positive.

On this clonotype itself: Its matching antigen is unknown.

The CDR3 consists of 13 residues. The germline V and J ends were trimmed by 7 bases and 4 bases, with 10 bases remaining between them. CDR1 and CDR2 (germline): WNHNN, SYGVQD (reference sequence). Time point given: persistent/refractory GD, antithyroid drugs over 5 years with positive TRAb. PBMCs provided the RNA from which the TCR library was made. Each of the patients was recruited from an endocrinology department situated in Xi'an, China. Study outcomes and limitations: Sharing of public clonotypes was greater in persistent patients (approximately 2,700) than in new patients (roughly 1,000).

Construction of TCR beta libraries relied on iRepertoire HTBI primers and on Arm-PCR targeting CDR3 regions. A single record per CDR3 protein comes from TCRdb applying MiXCR to the multiplex PCR reads. The top ten clones hold roughly 13% of a sample with 400,000 to 500,000 distinct CDR3 sequences, approximately 22% of them seen once. The chain couples TRBV10-1 to TRBJ2-2; D might be TRBD2 (6 bases). The sequence came from a female donor with Graves disease. This material consisted of peripheral blood mononuclear cells (PBMCs), taken when the disease was refractory, from a patient treated with antithyroid drugs. The CDR3 DNA is TGCGCCAGCATGCAGGGAGGCACCGGGGAGCTGTTTTTT. This gives the protein CASMQGGTGELFF.